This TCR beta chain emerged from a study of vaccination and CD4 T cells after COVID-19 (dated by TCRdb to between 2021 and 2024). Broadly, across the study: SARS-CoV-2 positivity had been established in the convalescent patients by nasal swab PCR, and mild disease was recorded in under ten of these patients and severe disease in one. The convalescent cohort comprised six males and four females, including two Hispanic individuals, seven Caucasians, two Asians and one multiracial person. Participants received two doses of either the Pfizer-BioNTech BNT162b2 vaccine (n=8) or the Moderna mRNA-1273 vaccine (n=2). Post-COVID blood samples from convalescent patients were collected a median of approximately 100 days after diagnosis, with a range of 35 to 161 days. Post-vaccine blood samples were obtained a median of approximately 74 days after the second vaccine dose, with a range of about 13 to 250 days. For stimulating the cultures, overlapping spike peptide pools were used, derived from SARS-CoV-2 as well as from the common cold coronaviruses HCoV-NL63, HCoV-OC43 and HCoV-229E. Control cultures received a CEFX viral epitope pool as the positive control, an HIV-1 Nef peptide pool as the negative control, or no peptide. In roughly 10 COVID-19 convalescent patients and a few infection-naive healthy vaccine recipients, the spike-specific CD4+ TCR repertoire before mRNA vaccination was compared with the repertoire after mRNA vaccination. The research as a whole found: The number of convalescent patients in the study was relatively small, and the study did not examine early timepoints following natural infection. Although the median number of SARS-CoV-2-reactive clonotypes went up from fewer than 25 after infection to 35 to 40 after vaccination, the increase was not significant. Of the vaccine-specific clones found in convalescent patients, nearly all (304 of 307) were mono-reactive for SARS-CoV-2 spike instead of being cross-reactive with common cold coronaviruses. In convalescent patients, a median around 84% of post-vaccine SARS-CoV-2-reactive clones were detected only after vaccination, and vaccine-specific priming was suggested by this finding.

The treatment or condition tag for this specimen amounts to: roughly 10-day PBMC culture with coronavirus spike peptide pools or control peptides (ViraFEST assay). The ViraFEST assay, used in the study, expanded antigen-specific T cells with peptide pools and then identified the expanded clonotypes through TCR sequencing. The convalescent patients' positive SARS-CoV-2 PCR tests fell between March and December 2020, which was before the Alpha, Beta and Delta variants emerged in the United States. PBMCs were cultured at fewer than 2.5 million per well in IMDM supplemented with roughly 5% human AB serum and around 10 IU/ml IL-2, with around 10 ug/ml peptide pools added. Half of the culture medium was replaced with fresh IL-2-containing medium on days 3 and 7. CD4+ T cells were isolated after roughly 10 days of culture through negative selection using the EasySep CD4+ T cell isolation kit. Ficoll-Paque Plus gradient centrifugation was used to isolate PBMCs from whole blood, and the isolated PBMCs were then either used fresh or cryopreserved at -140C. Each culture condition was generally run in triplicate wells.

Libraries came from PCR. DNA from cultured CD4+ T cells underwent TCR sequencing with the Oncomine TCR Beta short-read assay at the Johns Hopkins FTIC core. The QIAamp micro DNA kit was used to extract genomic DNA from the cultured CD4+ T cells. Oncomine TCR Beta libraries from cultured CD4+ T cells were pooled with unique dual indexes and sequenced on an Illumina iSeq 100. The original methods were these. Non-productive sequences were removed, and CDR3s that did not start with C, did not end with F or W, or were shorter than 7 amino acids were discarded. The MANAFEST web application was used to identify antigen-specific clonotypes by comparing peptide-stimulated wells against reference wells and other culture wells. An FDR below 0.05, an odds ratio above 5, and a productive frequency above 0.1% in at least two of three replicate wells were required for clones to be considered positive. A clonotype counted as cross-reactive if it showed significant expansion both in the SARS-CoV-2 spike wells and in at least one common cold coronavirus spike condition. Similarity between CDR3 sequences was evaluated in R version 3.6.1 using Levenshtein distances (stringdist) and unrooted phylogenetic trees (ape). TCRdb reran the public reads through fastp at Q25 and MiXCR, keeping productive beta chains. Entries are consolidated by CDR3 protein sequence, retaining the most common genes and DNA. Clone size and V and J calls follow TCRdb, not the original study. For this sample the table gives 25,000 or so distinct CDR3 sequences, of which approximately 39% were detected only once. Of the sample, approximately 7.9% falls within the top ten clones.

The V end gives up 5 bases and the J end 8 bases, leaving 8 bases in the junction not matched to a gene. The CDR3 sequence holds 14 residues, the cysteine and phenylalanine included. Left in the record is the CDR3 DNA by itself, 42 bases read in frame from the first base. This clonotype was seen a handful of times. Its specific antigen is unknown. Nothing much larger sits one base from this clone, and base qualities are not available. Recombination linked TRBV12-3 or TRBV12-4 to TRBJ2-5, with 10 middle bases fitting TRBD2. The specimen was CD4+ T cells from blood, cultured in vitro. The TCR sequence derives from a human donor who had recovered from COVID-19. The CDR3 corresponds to CASSSLAGVGTQYF. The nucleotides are TGTGCCAGCAGTAGCCTAGCGGGGGTTGGCACCCAGTACTTC.